A single sample is the source of the 6 T cell receptor beta chains below, sequenced in a study of blood T cells in healthy people across ages. Alongside a J-beta primer mix, a sample-barcoded 5' primer served in a second PCR lasting about 7 to 11 cycles. TCRdb fed the 5' RACE reads into MiXCR, producing one record per CDR3 protein. This sample has roughly 1,100,000 distinct CDR3 sequences; 25% occur once, and the top ten carry approximately 0.7%. These data also formed part of another study, on T cells of mothers and their children.

The sample comprised blood. The receptors were gathered from a girl aged 2-10 years in good health.

This sequence joins TRBV4-3 and TRBJ1-1, with D maybe TRBD1 (6 bases). CDR3 length: 17 residues. Germline V CDR1 and CDR2: LGHNA, YSLEER. The ends were cut back, 5 bases at V and 0 bases at J, with 19 bases in the middle. The DNA of the CDR3 is TGCGCCAGCAGCGACGAGGGGGGCGGGTCAATGAACACTGAAGCTTTCTTT. This codes for CASSDEGGGSMNTEAFF.

This chain uses TRBV19 with TRBJ1-2; no clear D. This CDR3 has 9 residues. Germline loops: CDR1 LNHDA, CDR2 SQIVND (reference sequence). V was cut by 11 bases and J by 8 bases, with 9 bases left in between. As DNA, the CDR3 is TGTGCCGGGCGATACGGCTACACCTTC. As protein: CAGRYGYTF.

This clonotype was detected only a few times. V usage is TRBV12-3 or TRBV12-4 and J usage is TRBJ1-6, with unresolved D. This CDR3 has 15 residues. With 6 bases removed from V and 0 bases from J, the gap between germline ends came to 9 bases. In DNA form, the CDR3 reads TGTGCCAGCAGAAGCAGGTTCTCCTATAATTCACCCCTCCACTTT. It codes for CASRSRFSYNSPLHF.

This clonotype was detected a few times. At one boundary the junction diverges from the germline segment, which might be a read error. The V and J genes are TRBV9 and TRBJ2-1; D is perhaps TRBD1 (6 bases). This CDR3 is built from 15 residues. The germline gives CDR1 SGDLS, CDR2 YYNGEE. CDR3 loop: CASSKEGVSDNEQFF. Written as DNA, the CDR3 is TGTGCCAGCAGCAAAGAGGGGGTCTCCGACAATGAGCAGTTCTTC. Full variable domain (outside the CDR3, taken from reference TRBV9 and TRBJ2-1): DSGVTQTPKHLITATGQRVTLRCSPRSGDLSVYWYQQSLDQGLQFLIQYYNGEERAKGNILERFSAQQFPDLHSELNLSSLELGDSALYFCASSKEGVSDNEQFFGPGTRLTVL.

The chain recombines TRBV28 with TRBJ2-7; 10 bases line up with TRBD1. The germline gives CDR1 MDHEN, CDR2 SYDVKM. There are 16 residues in the CDR3. Losses at the gene ends were 4 bases for V and 4 bases for J; bases not matched to a gene: 10. The CDR3 loop is CASSSARTGGDYEQYF. Here the CDR3 DNA reads TGTGCCAGCAGTTCCGCGAGGACAGGGGGGGATTACGAGCAGTACTTC.

The chain links TRBV13 to TRBJ2-5, with a tentative D call TRBD2 (6 bases). The J call may be incorrect, as the DNA end agrees better with TRBJ2-1. In germline, CDR1 is PRHDT, CDR2 FYEKMQ (reference sequence). The CDR3 contains 14 residues. The DNA of the CDR3 is TGTGCCAGCAGCCGACTAGGACCTCCGAATGAGCAGTTCTTC. As protein: CASSRLGPPNEQFF.